This TCR beta chain was obtained from a study of blood T cell repertoires in COVID-19. Whole-study context: The United States, Italy and Spain provided the acute and convalescent COVID-19 samples.

V lost 5 bases and J 3 bases, leaving 15 bases between the germline ends. Germline V lookup: CDR1 KGHDR, CDR2 SFDVKD. This CDR3 spans 15 amino acids. This table comes from immunoSEQ multiplex PCR, and its TCRdb copy is limited to in-frame clones, with some not included. The table records about 34,000 clones, 90% of them present only once. Sequenced input: peripheral blood. The receptor was derived from an elderly man with acute or convalescent COVID-19. The chain couples TRBV24-1 to TRBJ1-2, with a tentative D call TRBD1 (6 bases). CDR3 amino acids: CATSGGGRPDYGYTF. CDR3 coding DNA: TGTGCCACCAGTGGAGGGGGACGGCCAGACTATGGCTACACCTTC.